The entry below describes one T cell receptor (beta chain). During the 2 weeks before they entered the study, exposed participants had met someone with a PCR-confirmed or clinician-diagnosed COVID-19 case. The sample originates from a study of blood T cell repertoires in COVID-19. Turning to the study itself: Samples came from the United States, Italy and Spain, spanning acute and convalescent COVID-19.

The length of the CDR3 is 15 residues. Germline V gene data show CDR1 as SGHDN and CDR2 as FVKESK. V gave up 4 bases and J gave up 0 bases; unmatched junction bases: 3. The data were produced by immunoSEQ multiplex PCR, yet TCRdb's version contains in-frame clones alone and is incomplete. Here the sample spans 350,000 or so clones, about nine tenths being singletons. Material for sequencing was PBMCs or T cells enriched from blood (not recorded which). The rearrangement joins TRBV14 to TRBJ2-3, with 8 bases aligning to TRBD1. The receptor comes from a woman aged 25 to 45 who had been exposed to COVID-19. The CDR3 DNA sequence: TGTGCCAGCAGCCGACAGGGGCCGAGCACAGATACGCAGTATTTT. Translation: CASSRQGPSTDTQYF.